One sample yielded the 30 T cell receptor beta chains listed below, sequenced in a study of T cell changes during pregnancy in multiple sclerosis. The method was immunoSEQ multiplex PCR; TCRdb's version includes in-frame clones alone and lacks a portion of them. The table includes about 77,000 clones, approximately 91% detected once. The starting material was peripheral blood, obtained before pregnancy. These receptor sequences come from a female donor with multiple sclerosis, enrolled in a pregnancy study.

The V gene is TRBV7-6, the J gene TRBJ2-1; a possible D gene is TRBD1 (5 bases). Looked up from germline, CDR1 is SGHVS and CDR2 is FNYEAQ. V was shortened by 2 bases and J by 4 bases, with 12 bases between the two germline ends. The CDR3 runs 15 residues. In DNA form, the CDR3 reads TGTGCCAGCAGCTTACGGTCAAGGGGTTACAATGAGCAGTTCTTC. Encoded protein: CASSLRSRGYNEQFF.

The chain employs TRBV5-6 and TRBJ2-7; D possibly corresponds to TRBD1 (7 bases). V was trimmed by 4 bases and J by 2 bases, leaving 22 bases between them. The CDR3 has 17 residues. Germline V gives CDR1 SGHDT, CDR2 YYEEEE. Here the CDR3 reads CASSLYRGGALPYEQYF. Here the CDR3 DNA reads TGTGCCAGCAGCCTATACAGGGGAGGTGCCCTTCCCTACGAGCAGTACTTC.

The genes are TRBV5-4 and TRBJ1-1, with 7 bases fitting TRBD1. Germline CDR1 reads SGHNT; CDR2 reads YYREEE (reference sequence). CDR3 length equals 14 residues. J gave up 2 bases and V 8 bases, and 9 bases lay outside the gene matches. CDR3 coding DNA: TGTGCCAGTAGACGCCGGGACAGCAACACTGAAGCTTTCTTT. Translated, it gives CASRRRDSNTEAFF.

The V and J genes are TRBV19 and TRBJ1-2, with no clear D. Germline V gene data show CDR1 as LNHDA and CDR2 as SQIVND (reference sequence). Trimming stripped 7 bases from V and 3 bases from J, with 12 bases between. CDR3 length: 13 residues. CDR3 loop: CASMGWQDYGYTF. The CDR3 DNA reads as TGTGCCAGTATGGGTTGGCAGGACTATGGCTACACCTTC.

This chain uses TRBV5-1 with TRBJ2-1; 9 nucleotides line up with TRBD2. V lost 1 base to trimming and J lost 1 base; unmatched junction nucleotides: 12. The CDR3 has 19 amino acids. Germline V gene lookup returns CDR1 SGHRS and CDR2 YFSETQ. CDR3 DNA: TGCGCCAGCAGCTTGCCGGCGGGGGGGCCTGATTGGTCCTACAATGAGCAGTTCTTC. It encodes CASSLPAGGPDWSYNEQFF.

The rearrangement uses TRBV4-1 and TRBJ2-7, with 8 bases identical to TRBD1. From germline, CDR1 is MGHRA and CDR2 YSYEKL. The CDR3 totals 15 residues. V was clipped by 4 bases and J by 1 base; unmatched bases: 6. The DNA for the CDR3 is TGCGCCAGCAGCCCACCGGGACAGGTGTCCTACGAGCAGTACTTC. It yields the protein CASSPPGQVSYEQYF.

The V and J genes are TRBV5-1 and TRBJ2-3, with D hard to call. With 5 bases removed from V and 1 base from J, the gap between germline ends came to 14 bases. Per the germline V gene, CDR1 is SGHRS and CDR2 is YFSETQ. The CDR3 is made up of 15 amino acids. The CDR3: CASSWLGSGTDTQYF. In nucleotides, the CDR3 is TGCGCCAGCAGTTGGCTCGGGTCAGGCACAGATACGCAGTATTTT.

The V and J genes are TRBV6-6 and TRBJ1-3; TRBD1 aligns across 8 bases. The CDR3 is made up of 16 amino acids. CDR1 is MNHNY and CDR2 is SVGAGI in the germline V gene (reference sequence). Germline trimming cut 2 bases from V and 3 bases from J; bases unmatched to any gene: 6. The CDR3 here is CASSYADRVVGNTIYF. The CDR3 DNA follows: TGTGCCAGCAGTTACGCGGACAGGGTGGTTGGAAACACCATATATTTT.

The chain has TRBV6-4 and TRBJ2-1; possibly TRBD1 for D (6 bases). Germline-derived CDR1 and CDR2 are MRHNA and SNTAGT. The V gene lost 3 bases and the J gene lost 4 bases, with 7 bases spanning the gap. This CDR3 is 13 amino acids long. In nucleotides, the CDR3 is TGTGCCAGCAGTGAGGGGGCGTACAATGAGCAGTTCTTC. This gives the protein CASSEGAYNEQFF.

The CDR3 loop reads CASSLVPGSTEAFF. DNA of the CDR3: TGCGCCAGCAGCTTGGTGCCGGGAAGCACTGAAGCTTTCTTT. V gene TRBV5-1 combines with J gene TRBJ1-1, with unresolved D. V was clipped by 0 bases and J by 4 bases, with 10 bases between them. The CDR3 runs to 14 residues. CDR1 is SGHRS and CDR2 is YFSETQ in the germline V gene.

This chain uses TRBV28 with TRBJ1-6; the match to TRBD1 covers 10 bases. Germline loops: CDR1 MDHEN, CDR2 SYDVKM. This CDR3 has 14 amino acids. J lost 9 bases, V lost 5 bases, and 4 bases had no gene match. In DNA form, the CDR3 reads TGTGCCAGCAGTACCGGGACAGGGGTTTCACCCCTCCACTTT. This encodes CASSTGTGVSPLHF.

This chain connects TRBV28 to TRBJ2-3; D unresolved. Trimming took 5 bases from V and 3 from J, leaving 12 bases between them. The CDR3 contains 14 residues. The germline V gene has CDR1 MDHEN and CDR2 SYDVKM. The CDR3 DNA sequence: TGTGCCAGCAGTGTCACCTCCGGGACAGATACGCAGTATTTT. This sequence encodes CASSVTSGTDTQYF.

The rearrangement joins TRBV19 to TRBJ1-5; possible D gene TRBD1, 6 bases. The CDR3 extends over 15 amino acids. Germline CDR1 reads LNHDA; CDR2 reads SQIVND (reference sequence). The ends were cut back, 1 base at V and 4 bases at J, with 11 bases in the middle. The CDR3 DNA sequence: TGTGCCAGTAGTATAGGAGGGGGGGTTAATCAGCCCCAGCATTTT. Encoded protein: CASSIGGGVNQPQHF.

This clone was recorded a few times. The V call is TRBV5-1, the J call TRBJ1-6; D call uncertain. The CDR3 extends over 15 amino acids. Germline V lookup: CDR1 SGHRS, CDR2 YFSETQ. V was shortened by 3 bases and J by 6 bases, with 13 bases between the two germline ends. The CDR3 is CASSWKPGTNSPLHF. The CDR3 nucleotides are TGCGCCAGCAGCTGGAAGCCAGGAACTAATTCACCCCTCCACTTT.

The chain recombines TRBV10-3 with TRBJ2-5; 14 bases match TRBD2. This CDR3 is 14 amino acids long. Germline V gives CDR1 ENHRY, CDR2 SYGVKD. With 10 bases clipped from V and 1 base from J, the junction kept 2 bases outside the gene matches. DNA for the CDR3: TGTGCCAGCGGACTAGCGGGGGGCCAAGAGACCCAGTACTTC. It is translated as CASGLAGGQETQYF.

This chain connects TRBV4-1 to TRBJ2-7, with unresolved D. Trimming took 5 bases from V and 3 from J, leaving 11 bases between them. CDR3 length: 13 amino acids. CDR1 is MGHRA and CDR2 is YSYEKL in the germline V gene. The CDR3 sequence is CASSTRTLYEQYF. The DNA of the CDR3 is TGCGCCAGCAGCACGAGAACCCTCTACGAGCAGTACTTC.

The gene calls are TRBV4-2 and TRBJ1-3, with 8 bases fitting TRBD1. The J segment lost 2 bases and the V segment lost 4 bases, leaving 7 bases of the junction unmatched. This CDR3 has 16 residues. Germline CDR1 is LGHNA and CDR2 is YNFKEQ. This CDR3 reads CASSPHPQGAGNTIYF. In DNA, the CDR3 is TGTGCCAGCAGCCCCCATCCACAGGGGGCTGGAAACACCATATATTTT.

This clone was observed a single time. The germline gene is not matched at one end of the junction; a read error may be the cause. This rearrangement joins TRBV27 to TRBJ1-2; TRBD1 aligns across 9 bases. The CDR3 runs 13 residues. Germline values: CDR1 MNHEY, CDR2 SMNVEV (reference sequence). As DNA, the CDR3 is TGTGCCAGCAGTTTACGAGGTGGGGGACAGGGACTCTTC. This sequence encodes CASSLRGGGQGLF.

This chain joins TRBV20-1 and TRBJ2-5, with a weak D call TRBD2 (5 bases). CDR3 length: 11 residues. The germline CDR1 and CDR2 sequences are DFQATT and SNEGSKA (reference sequence). The V end lost 3 bases, the J end lost 6 bases, and 8 bases lay between the germline ends. CDR3 amino acids: CSASGVKTQYF. CDR3 in DNA: TGCAGTGCTAGCGGGGTAAAGACCCAGTACTTC.

J is TRBJ1-2 and V is TRBV6-5, with 7 nucleotides matching TRBD1. Trimming at V came to 2 bases and at J to 6 bases, leaving 6 bases not matched to a gene. This CDR3 is 14 amino acids long. Germline-derived CDR1 and CDR2 are MNHEY and SVGAGI. The CDR3 is CASSYVDRVDGYTF. The CDR3, as DNA: TGTGCCAGCAGTTACGTAGACAGGGTAGATGGCTACACCTTC.

The chain recombines TRBV6-4 with TRBJ2-1, with 13 nucleotides matching TRBD2. The CDR3 sequence is 16 residues long. The germline V gene encodes CDR1 MRHNA and CDR2 SNTAGT. After removal of 0 bases from V and 4 bases from J, the junction contained 0 bases not matched to a gene. CDR3 residues: CASSDSGLAGYNEQFF. Written as DNA, the CDR3 is TGTGCCAGCAGTGACTCGGGACTAGCGGGGTACAATGAGCAGTTCTTC.

The V gene is TRBV19, the J gene TRBJ1-5; D may be TRBD1 (6 bases). This CDR3 is built from 16 residues. Trimming removed 7 bases from V and 4 bases from J, with 20 bases in between. Germline V gene lookup returns CDR1 LNHDA and CDR2 SQIVND (reference sequence). The CDR3 is CASTLGTQENNQPQHF. CDR3 DNA sequence: TGTGCCAGTACGTTAGGGACACAGGAGAATAATCAGCCCCAGCATTTT.

V usage is TRBV28 and J usage is TRBJ2-7; 8 bases fit TRBD1. The CDR3 runs 15 residues. CDR1 MDHEN and CDR2 SYDVKM come from the germline V gene. Germline trimming cut 7 bases from V and 0 bases from J; bases unmatched to any gene: 8. The CDR3 protein is CASIPQQGVSYEQYF. The CDR3 DNA is TGTGCCAGCATTCCGCAACAGGGGGTCTCCTACGAGCAGTACTTC.

The chain joins TRBV15 to TRBJ1-4; no clear D. V was trimmed by 0 bases and J by 4 bases, leaving 9 bases between them. The CDR3 spans 15 residues. CDR1 is LNHNV and CDR2 is YYDKDF in the germline V gene (reference sequence). Here the CDR3 reads CATSRDRQRNEKLFF. As DNA, the CDR3 is TGTGCCACCAGCAGAGATCGGCAGCGTAATGAAAAACTGTTTTTT.

The gene calls are TRBV10-3 and TRBJ2-7; 7 bases line up with TRBD2. V trimming: 5 bases; J trimming: 0 bases; junction bases outside the gene matches: 7. Germline CDR1 and CDR2: ENHRY and SYGVKD. There are 15 residues in the CDR3. CDR3 sequence reads: CAISRGERDSYEQYF. CDR3 nucleotides: TGTGCCATCAGTCGGGGGGAGCGCGACTCCTACGAGCAGTACTTC.

The V and J genes are TRBV28 and TRBJ2-1; D gene uncertain. The V end was cut by 5 bases, the J end by 1 base, with 9 bases between. The CDR3 spans 14 residues. CDR1 is MDHEN, CDR2 SYDVKM, per germline. The CDR3 is CASSPWASYNEQFF. CDR3 in DNA: TGTGCCAGCAGTCCATGGGCGTCCTACAATGAGCAGTTCTTC.

The V and J genes are TRBV19 and TRBJ1-6, with D tentatively TRBD1 (5 bases). Germline V gene lookup returns CDR1 LNHDA and CDR2 SQIVND (reference sequence). V was pared by 7 bases and J by 5 bases, with 27 bases between. CDR3 size: 19 residues. The CDR3 here is CASKLTAGQGSDNNSPLHF. For the CDR3, the DNA is TGTGCCAGTAAGCTGACGGCCGGGCAGGGATCCGATAATAATTCACCCCTCCACTTT. Together with reference TRBV19 and TRBJ1-6, the CDR3 gives the full variable domain: DGGITQSPKYLFRKEGQNVTLSCEQNLNHDAMYWYRQDPGQGLRLIYYSQIVNDFQKGDIAEGYSVSREKKESFPLTVTSAQKNPTAFYLCASKLTAGQGSDNNSPLHFGNGTRLTVT.

This clone was detected once. The chain is built from TRBV5-1 and TRBJ2-5, with D possibly matching TRBD2 (6 bases). The CDR3 extends over 17 amino acids. Looked up from germline, CDR1 is SGHRS and CDR2 is YFSETQ. With 4 bases removed from V and 5 bases from J, the gap between germline ends came to 24 bases. CDR3: CASSLARGASLRETQYF. In nucleotides, the CDR3 is TGCGCCAGCAGCCTGGCTCGCGGGGCTTCACTTAGGGAGACCCAGTACTTC.

This rearrangement joins TRBV27 to TRBJ2-5; 10 bases align to TRBD2. Germline V CDR1 and CDR2: MNHEY, SMNVEV (reference sequence). V was pared by 1 base and J by 1 base, with 6 bases of the junction left unmatched. The CDR3 spans 17 residues. CDR3 bases: TGTGCCAGCAGTTTATTACGGACTAGCGGATCCCAAGAGACCCAGTACTTC. It is translated as CASSLLRTSGSQETQYF.

The rearrangement joins TRBV5-6 to TRBJ2-7; TRBD2 matches 12 bases. There are 18 residues in the CDR3. CDR1 and CDR2 from the germline V gene are SGHDT and YYEEEE. V trimming: 1 base; J trimming: 0 bases; junction bases outside the gene matches: 8. CDR3 region: CASSLRLAGASSSYEQYF. The CDR3 nucleotides are TGTGCCAGCAGCTTGCGACTAGCGGGGGCTTCAAGCTCCTACGAGCAGTACTTC.